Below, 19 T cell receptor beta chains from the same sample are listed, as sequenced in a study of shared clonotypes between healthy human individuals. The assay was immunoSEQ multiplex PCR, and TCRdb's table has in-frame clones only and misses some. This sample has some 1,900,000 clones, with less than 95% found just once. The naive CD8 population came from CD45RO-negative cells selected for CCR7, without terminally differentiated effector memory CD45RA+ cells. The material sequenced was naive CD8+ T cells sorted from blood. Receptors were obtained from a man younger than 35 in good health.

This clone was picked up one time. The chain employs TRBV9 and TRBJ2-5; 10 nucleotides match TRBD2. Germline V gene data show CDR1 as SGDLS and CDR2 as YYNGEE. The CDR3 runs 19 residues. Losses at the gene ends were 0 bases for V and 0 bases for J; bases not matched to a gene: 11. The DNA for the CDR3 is TGTGCCAGCAGCGTAGGGGCGCGGGGGACTAGCGAGGACCAAGAGACCCAGTACTTC. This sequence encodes CASSVGARGTSEDQETQYF.

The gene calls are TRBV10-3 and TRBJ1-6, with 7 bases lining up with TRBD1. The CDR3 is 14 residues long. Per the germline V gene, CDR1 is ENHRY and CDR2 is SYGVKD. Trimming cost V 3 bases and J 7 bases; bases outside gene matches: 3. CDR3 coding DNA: TGTGCCATCAGTGACGGGGACAGCAATTCACCCCTCCACTTT. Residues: CAISDGDSNSPLHF.

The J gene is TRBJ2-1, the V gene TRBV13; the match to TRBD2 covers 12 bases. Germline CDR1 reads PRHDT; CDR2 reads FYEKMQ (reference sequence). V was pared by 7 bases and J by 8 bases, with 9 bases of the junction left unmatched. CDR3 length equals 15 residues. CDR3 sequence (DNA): TGTGCCAGCACCTTCGGACTAGCGGGAAGGGATGAGCAGTTCTTC. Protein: CASTFGLAGRDEQFF. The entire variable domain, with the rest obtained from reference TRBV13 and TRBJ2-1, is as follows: AAGVIQSPRHLIKEKRETATLKCYPIPRHDTVYWYQQGPGQDPQFLISFYEKMQSDKGSIPDRFSAQQFSDYHSELNMSSLELGDSALYFCASTFGLAGRDEQFFGPGTRLTVL.

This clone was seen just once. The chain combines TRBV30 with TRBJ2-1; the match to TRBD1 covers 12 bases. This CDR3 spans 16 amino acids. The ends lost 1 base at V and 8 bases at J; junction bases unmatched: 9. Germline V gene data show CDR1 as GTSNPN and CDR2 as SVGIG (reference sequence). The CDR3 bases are TGTGCCTGGAGTGCCGGGACAGGGGGCCTTAGTCATGAGCAGTTCTTC. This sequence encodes CAWSAGTGGLSHEQFF.

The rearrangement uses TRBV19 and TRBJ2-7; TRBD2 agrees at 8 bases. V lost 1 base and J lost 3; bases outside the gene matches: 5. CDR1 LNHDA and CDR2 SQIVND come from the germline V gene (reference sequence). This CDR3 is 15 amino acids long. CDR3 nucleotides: TGTGCCAGTAGTATAGCGGGAGGGATAATCTACGAGCAGTACTTC. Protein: CASSIAGGIIYEQYF.

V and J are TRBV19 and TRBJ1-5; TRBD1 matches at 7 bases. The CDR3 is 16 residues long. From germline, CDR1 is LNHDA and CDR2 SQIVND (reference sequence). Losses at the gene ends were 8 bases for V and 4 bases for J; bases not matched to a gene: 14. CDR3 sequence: CASVGHEGAGNQPQHF. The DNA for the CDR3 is TGTGCCAGTGTGGGGCACGAGGGGGCAGGGAATCAGCCCCAGCATTTT.

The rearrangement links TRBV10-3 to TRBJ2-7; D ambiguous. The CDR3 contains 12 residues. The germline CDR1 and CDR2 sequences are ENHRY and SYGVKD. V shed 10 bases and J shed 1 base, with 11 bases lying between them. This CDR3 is CATRTESYEQYF. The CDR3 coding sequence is TGTGCCACGAGGACGGAGTCCTACGAGCAGTACTTC.

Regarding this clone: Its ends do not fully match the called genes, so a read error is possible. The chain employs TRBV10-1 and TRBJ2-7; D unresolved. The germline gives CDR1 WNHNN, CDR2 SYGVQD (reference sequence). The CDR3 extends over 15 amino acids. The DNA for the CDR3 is TGCGCCAGCAGTGAGTGGAACGGTGGAGTAAGCGAGCAGTGCTTC. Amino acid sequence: CASSEWNGGVSEQCF.

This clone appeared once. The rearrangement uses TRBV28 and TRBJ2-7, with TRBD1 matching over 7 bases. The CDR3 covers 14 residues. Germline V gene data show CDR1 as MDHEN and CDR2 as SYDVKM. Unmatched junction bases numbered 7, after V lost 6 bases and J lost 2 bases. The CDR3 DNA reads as TGTGCCAGCAGGGGGGACAGTCCGACCTACGAGCAGTACTTC. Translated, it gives CASRGDSPTYEQYF. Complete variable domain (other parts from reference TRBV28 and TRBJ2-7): DVKVTQSSRYLVKRTGEKVFLECVQDMDHENMFWYRQDPGLGLRLIYFSYDVKMKEKGDIPEGYSVSREKKERFSLILESASTNQTSMYLCASRGDSPTYEQYFGPGTRLTVT.

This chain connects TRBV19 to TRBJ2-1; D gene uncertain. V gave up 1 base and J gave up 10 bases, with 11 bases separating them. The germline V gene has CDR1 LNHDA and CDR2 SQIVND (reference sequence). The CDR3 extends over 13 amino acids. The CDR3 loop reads CASSIGGSGEQFF. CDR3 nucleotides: TGTGCCAGTAGTATAGGAGGTTCAGGAGAGCAGTTCTTC.

CDR3 protein: CASSSLRDRGQETQYF. CDR3 nucleotide sequence: TGTGCCAGCAGCTCACTACGGGACAGGGGGCAAGAGACCCAGTACTTC. This chain links TRBV7-9 with TRBJ2-5, with 11 bases that match TRBD1. The V gene's germline CDR1 is SEHNR and CDR2 FQNEAQ (reference sequence). The V and J ends lost 4 bases and 2 bases, in that order; junction bases with no gene match: 6. The CDR3 contains 16 residues.

CDR3 coding DNA: TGTGCCAGCAGCTCCCCGGGCTACGAGCAGTACTTC. The encoded protein is CASSSPGYEQYF. The chain links TRBV7-8 to TRBJ2-7; D uncertain. Germline CDR1 and CDR2: SGHVS and FQNEAQ. Trimming pared 4 bases from V and 3 bases from J, leaving 7 bases between. The CDR3 is 12 residues long.

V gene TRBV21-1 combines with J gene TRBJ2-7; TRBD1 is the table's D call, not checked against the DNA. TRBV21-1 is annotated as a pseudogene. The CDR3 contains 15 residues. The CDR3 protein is CASSKKGQGAREQYF. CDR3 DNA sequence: TGTGCCAGCAGCAAAAAGGGACAGGGGGCGAGGGAGCAGTACTTC.

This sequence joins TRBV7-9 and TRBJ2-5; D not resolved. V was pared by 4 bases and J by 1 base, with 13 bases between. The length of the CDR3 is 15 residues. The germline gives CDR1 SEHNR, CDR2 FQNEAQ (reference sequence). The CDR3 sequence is CASSSVPLIQETQYF. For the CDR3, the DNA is TGTGCCAGCAGCTCCGTTCCGCTAATCCAAGAGACCCAGTACTTC.

For the CDR3, the DNA is TGCAGCGTTGAAGATCTATTCCGAATAAGGGACAGCCAAGAGACCCAGTACTTC. Amino acids: CSVEDLFRIRDSQETQYF. The genes are TRBV29-1 and TRBJ2-5; 7 nucleotides match TRBD1. This CDR3 contains 18 residues. The V segment lost 0 bases and the J segment 1 base; nucleotides outside the gene matches: 14. The germline gives CDR1 SQVTM, CDR2 ANQGSEA.

For the CDR3, the DNA is TGTGCCAGCAAGACCAGGGGAGCCTTTGGAAACACCATATATTTT. Its translation: CASKTRGAFGNTIYF. The V call is TRBV13, the J call TRBJ1-3; D perhaps matches TRBD1 (6 bases). CDR1 and CDR2 from the germline V gene are PRHDT and FYEKMQ (reference sequence). V was cut by 7 bases and J by 3 bases, with 16 bases left in between. The CDR3 spans 15 residues.

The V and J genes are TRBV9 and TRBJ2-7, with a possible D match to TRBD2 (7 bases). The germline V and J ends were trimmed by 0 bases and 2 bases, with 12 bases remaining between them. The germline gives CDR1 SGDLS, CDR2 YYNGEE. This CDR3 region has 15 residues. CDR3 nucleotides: TGTGCCAGCAGCGTAGCGGGGGGCATCGCCTACGAGCAGTACTTC. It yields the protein CASSVAGGIAYEQYF. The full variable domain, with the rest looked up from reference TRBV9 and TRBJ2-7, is DSGVTQTPKHLITATGQRVTLRCSPRSGDLSVYWYQQSLDQGLQFLIQYYNGEERAKGNILERFSAQQFPDLHSELNLSSLELGDSALYFCASSVAGGIAYEQYFGPGTRLTVT.

The CDR3 DNA is TGTGCCAGCAGTCTCCAGGGTGCCCACGAGCAGTACTTC. Translation gives CASSLQGAHEQYF. V is TRBV28 and J is TRBJ2-7, with a tentative D call TRBD1 (5 bases). This CDR3 spans 13 amino acids. V was pared by 5 bases and J by 5 bases, with 13 bases between. The germline V gene has CDR1 MDHEN and CDR2 SYDVKM.

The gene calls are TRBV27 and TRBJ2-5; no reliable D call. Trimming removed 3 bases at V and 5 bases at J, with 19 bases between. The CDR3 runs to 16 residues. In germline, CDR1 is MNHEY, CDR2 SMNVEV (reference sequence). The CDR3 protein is CASSFNGPVPQETQYF. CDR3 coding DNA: TGTGCCAGCAGTTTCAATGGGCCGGTGCCGCAGGAGACCCAGTACTTC.